This T cell receptor beta chain appears in the sequencing data of a study of shared clonotypes between healthy human individuals. The CDR3 loop spans 16 amino acids. Trimming pared 4 bases from V and 1 base from J, leaving 12 bases between. Looked up from germline, CDR1 is SGHRS and CDR2 is YFSETQ. Assay used: immunoSEQ multiplex PCR; TCRdb lists only in-frame clones, some missing. Of millions of clones detected, 85% to 95% appear once; the ten largest clones hold more than 0.12%. Sequencing used naive CD4+ T cells sorted from blood. This sample's subset: CD45RA+ positively selected. The chain carries TRBV5-1 and TRBJ2-6; a weak D match, TRBD1 (7 bases). The origin of this receptor is a man younger than 30 in good health. This CDR3 is CASSPGGQSGANVLTF. CDR3 sequence (DNA): TGCGCCAGCAGCCCAGGGGGGCAGTCTGGGGCCAACGTCCTGACTTTC.